Below, 14 T cell receptor beta chains from the same sample are listed, as sequenced in a study of shared clonotypes between healthy human individuals. Profiling relied on immunoSEQ multiplex PCR, and the TCRdb table lists in-frame clones only, not all of them. The table has about 2 million clones, 85% to 95% seen once. Naive CD8 cells lacked CD45RO and underwent positive selection for CCR7, leaving out terminally differentiated effector memory CD45RA+ cells. The sequenced sample was naive CD8+ T cells sorted from blood. Every receptor here comes from a man in his late teens or twenties in good health.

This rearrangement joins TRBV6-5 to TRBJ2-7, with D possibly being TRBD1 or TRBD2 (6 bases each). Trimming removed 5 bases at V and 3 bases at J, with 17 bases between. Germline assignment: CDR1 MNHEY and CDR2 SVGAGI. This CDR3 has 15 amino acids. CDR3 sequence reads: CASSPGASDFYEQYF. DNA for the CDR3: TGTGCCAGCAGTCCGGGGGCAAGCGACTTCTACGAGCAGTACTTC.

About this clone itself: The same CDR3 arises from other DNA sequences in this sample as well. The V and J genes are TRBV14 and TRBJ1-1; the D is unclear. The CDR3 contains 13 residues. Germline V gene sequence: CDR1 SGHDN, CDR2 FVKESK. V was pared by 2 bases and J by 1 base, with 5 bases between. DNA for the CDR3: TGTGCCAGCAGCCAATGGGGGAACACTGAAGCTTTCTTT. Amino acid sequence: CASSQWGNTEAFF.

The V and J genes are TRBV30 and TRBJ1-6; 11 bases align to TRBD1. After removal of 1 base from V and 9 bases from J, the junction contained 2 bases not matched to a gene. The CDR3 loop spans 14 amino acids. The germline CDR1 and CDR2 sequences are GTSNPN and SVGIG (reference sequence). This CDR3 is CAWSAGQGASPLHF. Written as DNA, the CDR3 is TGTGCCTGGAGTGCCGGACAGGGGGCTTCACCCCTCCACTTT. Based on the CDR3 plus reference TRBV30 and TRBJ1-6, the full variable domain is SQTIHQWPATLVQPVGSPLSLECTVEGTSNPNLYWYRQAAGRGLQLLFYSVGIGQISSEVPQNLSASRPQDRQFILSSKKLLLSDSGFYLCAWSAGQGASPLHFGNGTRLTVT.

This clone was seen just once. This sequence joins TRBV27 and TRBJ1-2, with D perhaps TRBD1 (6 bases). With 4 bases removed from V and 6 bases from J, the gap between germline ends came to 15 bases. The CDR3 length is 14 residues. From germline, CDR1 is MNHEY and CDR2 SMNVEV (reference sequence). CDR3 DNA: TGTGCCAGCAGTTACGGAGGGGGAGGGAATGGCTACACCTTC. Encoded protein: CASSYGGGGNGYTF.

The chain links TRBV11-3 to TRBJ2-1; the D is unclear. Trimming stripped 4 bases from V and 8 bases from J, with 21 bases between. The CDR3 is 16 residues long. Germline V gives CDR1 SGHNT, CDR2 YENEEA. CDR3 in amino acids: CASSSETRYTLDEQFF. CDR3 nucleotides: TGTGCCAGCAGCTCCGAGACTCGATACACTTTGGATGAGCAGTTCTTC.

This chain uses TRBV14 with TRBJ1-1, with D uncertain. Trimming shortened V by 5 bases and J by 0 bases, and 16 bases separated the two germline ends. The CDR3 sequence is 16 residues long. Germline V gene data show CDR1 as SGHDN and CDR2 as FVKESK. CDR3: CASSDHGEGLNTEAFF. In nucleotides, the CDR3 is TGTGCCAGCAGCGATCACGGAGAGGGCCTGAACACTGAAGCTTTCTTT.

CDR3 protein: CASSDVYNTGELFF. Written as DNA, the CDR3 is TGTGCCAGCAGTGACGTCTATAACACCGGGGAGCTGTTTTTT. This chain links TRBV6-4 with TRBJ2-2, with D hard to call. V was pared by 2 bases and J by 2 bases, with 6 bases between. Germline lookup yields CDR1 MRHNA and CDR2 SNTAGT. This CDR3 comprises 14 residues.

The CDR3 here is CASSAGTVNTEAFF. The CDR3 DNA is TGTGCCAGCAGCGCCGGGACAGTGAACACTGAAGCTTTCTTT. The V call is TRBV11-1, the J call TRBJ1-1; TRBD1 aligns across 7 bases. CDR1 SGHAT and CDR2 FQDESV come from the germline V gene (reference sequence). This CDR3 is built from 14 residues. The trim removed 5 bases at V and 0 bases at J, leaving 3 bases unmatched.

The V gene is TRBV7-9, the J gene TRBJ2-7; TRBD1 or TRBD2 may be the D gene (6 bases each). Trimming shortened V by 5 bases and J by 3 bases, and 14 bases separated the two germline ends. Germline values: CDR1 SEHNR, CDR2 FQNEAQ (reference sequence). The CDR3 contains 14 residues. CDR3 DNA: TGTGCCAGCAGCCCCATCGGAGGGGGCTACGAGCAGTACTTC. It encodes CASSPIGGGYEQYF.

The V call is TRBV7-9, the J call TRBJ2-5; no clear D gene. Trimming took 6 bases from V and 4 from J, leaving 15 bases between them. This CDR3 has 14 residues. The germline CDR1 and CDR2 sequences are SEHNR and FQNEAQ (reference sequence). CDR3 region: CASSWEPKGETQYF. The CDR3 nucleotides are TGTGCCAGCAGTTGGGAACCCAAGGGAGAGACCCAGTACTTC. Looking up the rest from reference TRBV7-9 and TRBJ2-5 gives the full variable domain: DTGVSQNPRHKITKRGQNVTFRCDPISEHNRLYWYRQTLGQGPEFLTYFQNEAQLEKSRLLSDRFSAERPKGSFSTLEIQRTEQGDSAMYLCASSWEPKGETQYFGPGTRLLVL.

This sequence joins TRBV27 and TRBJ1-2; D ambiguous. The germline V gene has CDR1 MNHEY and CDR2 SMNVEV (reference sequence). This CDR3 contains 13 residues. The V end was cut by 0 bases, the J end by 3 bases, with 5 bases between. The CDR3 DNA is TGTGCCAGCAGTTTATCCGCCCACTATGGCTACACCTTC. It translates to CASSLSAHYGYTF.

V usage is TRBV4-3 and J usage is TRBJ2-5; D is perhaps TRBD1 or TRBD2 (5 bases each). The CDR3 has 16 residues. Germline assignment: CDR1 LGHNA and CDR2 YSLEER. Deletions cut 1 base from V and 2 bases from J, with 14 bases between. CDR3 DNA sequence: TGCGCCAGCAGCCAAGGGGGCGGGTGCCGACAAGAGACCCAGTACTTC. This sequence encodes CASSQGGGCRQETQYF.

The J gene is TRBJ1-1, the V gene TRBV15; no definite D call. CDR3 size: 13 residues. Germline assignment: CDR1 LNHNV and CDR2 YYDKDF (reference sequence). V lost 3 bases to trimming and J lost 4 bases, with 9 bases between them. The CDR3 loop reads CATSRRLITEAFF. CDR3 coding DNA: TGTGCCACCAGCAGGCGGTTAATCACTGAAGCTTTCTTT.

Details on this clone: The same CDR3 arises from other DNA sequences in this sample as well. This rearrangement joins TRBV5-1 to TRBJ1-2; tentatively, D is TRBD1 (5 bases). V lost 0 bases to trimming and J lost 2 bases, with 8 bases between them. The CDR3 is made up of 14 amino acids. CDR1 is SGHRS, CDR2 YFSETQ, per germline. The CDR3 spells CASSLAGGNYGYTF. The CDR3 DNA is TGCGCCAGCAGCTTGGCTGGGGGGAACTATGGCTACACCTTC. Using reference TRBV5-1 and TRBJ1-2 for the parts outside the CDR3, the full variable domain is KAGVTQTPRYLIKTRGQQVTLSCSPISGHRSVSWYQQTPGQGLQFLFEYFSETQRNKGNFPGRFSGRQFSNSRSEMNVSTLELGDSALYLCASSLAGGNYGYTFGSGTRLTVV.